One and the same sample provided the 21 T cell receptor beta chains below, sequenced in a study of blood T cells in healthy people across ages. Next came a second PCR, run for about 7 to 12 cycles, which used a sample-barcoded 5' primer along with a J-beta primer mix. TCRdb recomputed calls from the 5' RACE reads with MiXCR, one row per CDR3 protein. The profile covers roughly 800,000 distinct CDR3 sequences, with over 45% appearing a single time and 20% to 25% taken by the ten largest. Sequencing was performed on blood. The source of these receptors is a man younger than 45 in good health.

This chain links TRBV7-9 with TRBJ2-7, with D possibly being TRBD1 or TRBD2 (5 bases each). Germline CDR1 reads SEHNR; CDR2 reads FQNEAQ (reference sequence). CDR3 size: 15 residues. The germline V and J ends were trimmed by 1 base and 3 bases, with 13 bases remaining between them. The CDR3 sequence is CASSLGGGTDYEQYF. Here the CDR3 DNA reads TGTGCCAGCAGCTTAGGTGGGGGAACGGACTACGAGCAGTACTTC.

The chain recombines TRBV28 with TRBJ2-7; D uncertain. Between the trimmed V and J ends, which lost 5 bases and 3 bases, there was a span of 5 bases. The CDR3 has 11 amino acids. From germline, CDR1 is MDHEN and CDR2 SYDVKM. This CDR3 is CASSALYEQYF. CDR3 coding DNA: TGTGCCAGCAGTGCTCTCTACGAGCAGTACTTC.

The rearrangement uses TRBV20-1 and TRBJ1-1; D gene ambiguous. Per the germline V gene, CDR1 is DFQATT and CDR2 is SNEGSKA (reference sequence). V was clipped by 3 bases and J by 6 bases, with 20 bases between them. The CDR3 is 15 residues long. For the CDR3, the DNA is TGCAGTGCTAGGCCAGCTCCAGTTCAAGACCCTGAAGCTTTCTTT. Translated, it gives CSARPAPVQDPEAFF.

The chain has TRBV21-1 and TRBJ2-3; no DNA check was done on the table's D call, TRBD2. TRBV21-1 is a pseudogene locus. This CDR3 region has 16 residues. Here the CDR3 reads CASSFLPSGESDTQYF. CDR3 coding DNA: TGTGCCAGCAGCTTTTTGCCTAGCGGGGAATCAGATACGCAGTATTTT.

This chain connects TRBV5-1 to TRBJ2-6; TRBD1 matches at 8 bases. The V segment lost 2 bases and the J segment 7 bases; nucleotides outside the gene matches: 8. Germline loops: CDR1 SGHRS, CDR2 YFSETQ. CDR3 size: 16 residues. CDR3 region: CASSFTGGGIANVLTF. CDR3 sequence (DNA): TGCGCCAGCAGCTTTACAGGGGGTGGAATTGCCAACGTCCTGACTTTC.

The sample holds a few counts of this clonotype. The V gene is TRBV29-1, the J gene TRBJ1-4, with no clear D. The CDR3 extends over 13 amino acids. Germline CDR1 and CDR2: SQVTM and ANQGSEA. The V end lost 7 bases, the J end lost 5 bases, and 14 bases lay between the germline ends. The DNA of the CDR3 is TGCAGCGCGCTTGTGGGGAGGAATGAAAAACTGTTTTTT. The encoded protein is CSALVGRNEKLFF.

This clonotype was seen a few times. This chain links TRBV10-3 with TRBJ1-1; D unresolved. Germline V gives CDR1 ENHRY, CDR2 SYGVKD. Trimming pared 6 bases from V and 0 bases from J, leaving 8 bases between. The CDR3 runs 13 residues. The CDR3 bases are TGTGCCATCAGAGATACAGTGAACACTGAAGCTTTCTTT. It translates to CAIRDTVNTEAFF.

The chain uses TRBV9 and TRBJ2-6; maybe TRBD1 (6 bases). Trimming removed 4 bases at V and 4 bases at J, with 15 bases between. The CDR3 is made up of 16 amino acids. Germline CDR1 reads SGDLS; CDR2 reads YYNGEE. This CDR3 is CASSPRQVHGANVLTF. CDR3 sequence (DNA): TGTGCCAGCAGCCCCCGACAGGTGCACGGGGCCAACGTCCTGACTTTC.

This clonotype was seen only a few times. CDR3 coding DNA: TGTGCCAGCAGCGTAGGACCCGCTAGCGGTGTCTACGAGCAGTACTTC. It translates to CASSVGPASGVYEQYF. This chain links TRBV9 with TRBJ2-7, with 7 bases identical to TRBD2. V gave up 0 bases and J gave up 3 bases; unmatched junction bases: 9. CDR1 and CDR2 from the germline V gene are SGDLS and YYNGEE. This CDR3 region has 16 residues.

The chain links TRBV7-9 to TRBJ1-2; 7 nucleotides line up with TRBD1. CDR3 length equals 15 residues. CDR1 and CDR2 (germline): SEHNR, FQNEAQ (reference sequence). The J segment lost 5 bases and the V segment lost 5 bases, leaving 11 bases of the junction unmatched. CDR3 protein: CASSPDREIWYGYTF. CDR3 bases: TGTGCCAGCAGCCCTGACAGGGAGATTTGGTATGGCTACACCTTC.

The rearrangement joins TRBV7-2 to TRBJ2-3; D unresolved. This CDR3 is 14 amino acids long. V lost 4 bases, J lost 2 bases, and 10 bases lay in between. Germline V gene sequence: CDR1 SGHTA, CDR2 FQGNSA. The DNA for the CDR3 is TGTGCCAGCAGCTCCACGTTCAACACAGATACGCAGTATTTT. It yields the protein CASSSTFNTDTQYF.

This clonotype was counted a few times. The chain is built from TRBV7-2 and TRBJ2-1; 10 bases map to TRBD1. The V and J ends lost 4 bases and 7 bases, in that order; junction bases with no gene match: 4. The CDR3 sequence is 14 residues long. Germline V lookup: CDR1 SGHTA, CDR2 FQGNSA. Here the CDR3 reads CASSSGQGWNEQFF. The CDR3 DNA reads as TGTGCCAGCAGCTCGGGACAGGGGTGGAATGAGCAGTTCTTC.

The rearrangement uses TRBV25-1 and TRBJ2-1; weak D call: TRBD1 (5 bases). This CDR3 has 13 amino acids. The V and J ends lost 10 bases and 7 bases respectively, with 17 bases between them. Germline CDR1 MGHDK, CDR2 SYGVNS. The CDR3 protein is CATMRQTRNEQFF. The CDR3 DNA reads TGTGCCACCATGAGACAGACACGAAATGAGCAGTTCTTC.

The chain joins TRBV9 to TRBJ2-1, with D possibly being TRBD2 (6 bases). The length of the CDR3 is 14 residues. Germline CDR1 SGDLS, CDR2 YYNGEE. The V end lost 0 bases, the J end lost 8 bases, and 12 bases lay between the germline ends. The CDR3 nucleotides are TGTGCCAGCAGCGTAGGGAGGGGTACCGATGAGCAGTTCTTC. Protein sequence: CASSVGRGTDEQFF.

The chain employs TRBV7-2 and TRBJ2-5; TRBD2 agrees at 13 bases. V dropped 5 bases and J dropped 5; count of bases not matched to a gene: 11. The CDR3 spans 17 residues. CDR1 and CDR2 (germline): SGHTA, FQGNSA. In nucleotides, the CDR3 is TGTGCCAGCAGCCCCGGGACTAGCGGGGAGGTGCTGGAGACCCAGTACTTC. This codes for CASSPGTSGEVLETQYF.

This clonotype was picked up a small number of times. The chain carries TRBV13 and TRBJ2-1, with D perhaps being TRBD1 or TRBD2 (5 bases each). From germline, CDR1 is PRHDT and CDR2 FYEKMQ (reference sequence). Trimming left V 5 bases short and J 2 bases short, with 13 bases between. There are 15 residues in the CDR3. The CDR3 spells CASSRWGTPYNEQFF. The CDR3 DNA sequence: TGTGCCAGCAGCCGTTGGGGGACCCCCTACAATGAGCAGTTCTTC.

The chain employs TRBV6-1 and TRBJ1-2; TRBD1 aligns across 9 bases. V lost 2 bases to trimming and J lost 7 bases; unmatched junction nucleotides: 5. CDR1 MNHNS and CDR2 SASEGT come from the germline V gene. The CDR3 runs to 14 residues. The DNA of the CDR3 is TGTGCCAGCAGTGAATCGGACAGGGGATCTGGCTACACCTTC. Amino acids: CASSESDRGSGYTF.

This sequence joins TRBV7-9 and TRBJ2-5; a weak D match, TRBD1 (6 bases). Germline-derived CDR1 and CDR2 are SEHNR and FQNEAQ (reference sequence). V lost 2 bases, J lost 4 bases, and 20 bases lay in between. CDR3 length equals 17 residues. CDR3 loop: CASSLSRARWGRETQYF. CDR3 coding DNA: TGTGCCAGCAGCTTATCAAGGGCCCGGTGGGGGCGAGAGACCCAGTACTTC.

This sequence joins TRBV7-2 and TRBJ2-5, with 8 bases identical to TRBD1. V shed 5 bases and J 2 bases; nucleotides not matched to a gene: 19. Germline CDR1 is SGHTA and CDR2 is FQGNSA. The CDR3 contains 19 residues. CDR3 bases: TGTGCCAGCAGCCGCCCCTGGGGCCTGGACAGGGTGGGTCAAGAGACCCAGTACTTC. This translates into CASSRPWGLDRVGQETQYF.

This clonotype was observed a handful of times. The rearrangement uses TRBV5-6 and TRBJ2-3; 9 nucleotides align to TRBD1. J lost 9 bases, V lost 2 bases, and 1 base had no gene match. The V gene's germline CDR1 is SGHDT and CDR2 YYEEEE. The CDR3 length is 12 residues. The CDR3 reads CASSLGQGTQYF. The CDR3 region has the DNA TGTGCCAGCAGCTTAGGACAGGGGACGCAGTATTTT.

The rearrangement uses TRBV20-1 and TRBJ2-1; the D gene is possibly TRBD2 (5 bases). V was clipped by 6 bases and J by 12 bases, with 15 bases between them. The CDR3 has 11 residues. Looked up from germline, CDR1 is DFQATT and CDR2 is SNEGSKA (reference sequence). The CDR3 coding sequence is TGCAGTGCCCCGCCCCGGGATGGGCAGTTCTTC. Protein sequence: CSAPPRDGQFF.